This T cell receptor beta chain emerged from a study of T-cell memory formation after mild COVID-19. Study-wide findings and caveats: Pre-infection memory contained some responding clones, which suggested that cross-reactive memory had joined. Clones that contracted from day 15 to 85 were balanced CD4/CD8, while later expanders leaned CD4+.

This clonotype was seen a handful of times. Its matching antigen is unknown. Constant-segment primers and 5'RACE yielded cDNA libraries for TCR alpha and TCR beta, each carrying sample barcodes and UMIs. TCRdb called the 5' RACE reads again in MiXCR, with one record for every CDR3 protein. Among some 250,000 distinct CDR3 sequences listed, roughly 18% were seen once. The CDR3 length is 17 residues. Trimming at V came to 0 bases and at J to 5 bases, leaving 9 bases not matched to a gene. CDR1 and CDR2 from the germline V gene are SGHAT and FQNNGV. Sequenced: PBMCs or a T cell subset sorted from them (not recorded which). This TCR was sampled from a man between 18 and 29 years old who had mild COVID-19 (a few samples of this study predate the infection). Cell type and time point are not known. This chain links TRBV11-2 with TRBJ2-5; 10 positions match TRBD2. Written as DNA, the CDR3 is TGTGCCAGCAGCTTAGAGCGAGCGGGGGGGCGTAGGGAGACCCAGTACTTC. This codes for CASSLERAGGRRETQYF.